This T cell receptor (beta chain) appears in the sequencing data of a study of T cell responses to AZD1222 COVID-19 vaccine. Overall study results and limits: Regions 160-218 and 743-854 dominated among vaccine-associated CD4 TCRs spanning spike.

There are 16 residues in the CDR3. Germline V gene data show CDR1 as SEHNR and CDR2 as FQNEAQ (reference sequence). V dropped 1 base and J dropped 5; count of bases not matched to a gene: 10. The protocol was immunoSEQ multiplex PCR, while the TCRdb copy is restricted to in-frame clones and leaves out a portion. The table has approximately 170,000 clones, approximately 92% seen once. Of note for this clone: Its target is not known.

Sample: peripheral blood, taken on day 0 of AZD1222 vaccination. The rearrangement links TRBV7-9 to TRBJ2-7; 8 bases match TRBD1. This receptor was obtained from an adult in good health. As DNA, the CDR3 is TGTGCCAGCAGCTTAGGTGACAGGGGCATCGGGAACGAGCAGTACTTC. Its translation is CASSLGDRGIGNEQYF.